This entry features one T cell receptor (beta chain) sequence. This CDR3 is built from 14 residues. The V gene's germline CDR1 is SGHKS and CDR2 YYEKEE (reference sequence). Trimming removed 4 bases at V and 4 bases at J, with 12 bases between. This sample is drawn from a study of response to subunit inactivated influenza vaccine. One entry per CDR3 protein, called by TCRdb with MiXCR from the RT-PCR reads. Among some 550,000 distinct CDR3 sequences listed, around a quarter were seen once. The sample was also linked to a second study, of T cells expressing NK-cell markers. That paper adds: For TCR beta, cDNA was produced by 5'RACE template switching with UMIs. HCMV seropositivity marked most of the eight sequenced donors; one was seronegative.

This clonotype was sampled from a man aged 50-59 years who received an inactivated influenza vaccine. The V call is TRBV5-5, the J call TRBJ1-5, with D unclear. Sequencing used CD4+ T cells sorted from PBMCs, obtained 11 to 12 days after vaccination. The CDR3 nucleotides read TGTGCCAGCAGCAGACCGGGGATTAATCAGCCCCAGCATTTT. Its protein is CASSRPGINQPQHF.